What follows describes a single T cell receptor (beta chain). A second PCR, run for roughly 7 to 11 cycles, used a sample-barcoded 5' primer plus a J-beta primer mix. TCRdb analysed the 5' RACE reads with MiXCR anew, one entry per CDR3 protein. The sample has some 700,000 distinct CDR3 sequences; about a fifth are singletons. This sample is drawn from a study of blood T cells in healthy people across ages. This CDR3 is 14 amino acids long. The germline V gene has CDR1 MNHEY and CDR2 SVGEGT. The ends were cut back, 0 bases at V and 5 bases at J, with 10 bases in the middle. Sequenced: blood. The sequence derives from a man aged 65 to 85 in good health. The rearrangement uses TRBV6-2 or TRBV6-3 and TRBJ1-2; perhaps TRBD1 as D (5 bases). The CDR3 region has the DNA TGTGCCAGCAGTTACTCGTCCAGGGTATATGGCTACACCTTC. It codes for CASSYSSRVYGYTF.